One and the same sample provided the 21 T cell receptor beta chains below, sequenced in a study of T cell repertoires in cytomegalovirus infection. TCRdb reprocessed the reads with MiXCR, giving one entry per CDR3 protein. The sample contains over 100,000 distinct CDR3 sequences, roughly 9.1% of which appear only once. Their target antigens are unknown. Material for sequencing was PBMCs, sequenced either directly or after in vitro stimulation (not recorded which). These TCRs come from a human donor in good health (CMV status not recorded). Some clones in this sample may be carry-over from other donors' samples.

At least ten counts were recorded for this clonotype. The rearrangement uses TRBV19 and TRBJ1-5, with D uncertain. The CDR3 loop spans 15 amino acids. From germline, CDR1 is LNHDA and CDR2 SQIVND (reference sequence). Trimming shortened V by 3 bases and J by 0 bases, and 9 bases separated the two germline ends. CDR3 sequence (DNA): TGTGCCAGTAGTATCCCGAGTGGTAGCAATCAGCCCCAGCATTTT. It is translated as CASSIPSGSNQPQHF.

This clonotype was seen a handful of times. The rearrangement links TRBV6-2 or TRBV6-3 to TRBJ2-5; TRBD2 matches 8 bases. In germline, CDR1 is MNHEY, CDR2 SVGEGT. The CDR3 runs to 15 residues. V dropped 0 bases and J dropped 3; count of bases not matched to a gene: 3. CDR3 residues: CASSYSRGGEETQYF. As DNA, the CDR3 is TGTGCCAGCAGTTACTCCCGGGGGGGAGAAGAGACCCAGTACTTC.

This clonotype was seen repeatedly, ten times or more. The rearrangement joins TRBV7-2 to TRBJ1-5; 7 nucleotides align to TRBD1. Germline CDR1 and CDR2: SGHTA and FQGNSA. The CDR3 has 12 amino acids. After removal of 4 bases from V and 13 bases from J, the junction contained 7 bases not matched to a gene. The CDR3 DNA sequence: TGTGCCAGCAGCTCCGGGGGGACAGAGCAGCATTTT. Protein product: CASSSGGTEQHF.

J is TRBJ1-5 and V is TRBV2, with D hard to call. Trimming cost V 4 bases and J 3 bases, with 10 bases left between them. In germline, CDR1 is SNHLY, CDR2 FYNNEI. The CDR3 contains 14 residues. CDR3 sequence (DNA): TGTGCCAGCAGTGTGTCGGGGTCCAATCAGCCCCAGCATTTT. Translated, it gives CASSVSGSNQPQHF.

This clonotype has a count of ten or more. This chain links TRBV10-3 with TRBJ2-3, with TRBD2 identical over 12 bases. Trimming took 10 bases from V and 2 from J; bases not matched to a gene: 4. The CDR3 length is 14 residues. Germline lookup yields CDR1 ENHRY and CDR2 SYGVKD. The CDR3 here is CATTSGSSTDTQYF. CDR3 sequence (DNA): TGTGCCACGACTAGCGGGAGCTCCACAGATACGCAGTATTTT.

The chain recombines TRBV19 with TRBJ1-1; possible D gene TRBD1, 6 bases. Germline-derived CDR1 and CDR2 are LNHDA and SQIVND (reference sequence). Trimming removed 9 bases at V and 1 base at J, with 12 bases between. The CDR3 loop spans 13 amino acids. The CDR3 DNA sequence: TGTGCCAGCTATTCACAGGGGAACACTGAAGCTTTCTTT. It specifies CASYSQGNTEAFF.

This clonotype has a count of ten or more. V is TRBV7-2 and J is TRBJ1-5; 7 nucleotides align to TRBD1. The V and J ends lost 5 bases and 9 bases, in that order; junction bases with no gene match: 4. This CDR3 contains 12 residues. Germline-derived CDR1 and CDR2 are SGHTA and FQGNSA. The CDR3 loop is CASSQQGRPQHF. The CDR3 DNA reads TGTGCCAGCAGCCAACAGGGGCGGCCCCAGCATTTT.

Only a few counts were recorded for this clonotype. For the CDR3, the DNA is TGCAGTGCTAGAGACCGCGGGACCTACAATGAGCAGTTCTTC. It is translated as CSARDRGTYNEQFF. The chain recombines TRBV20-1 with TRBJ2-1, with a possible D match to TRBD2 (6 bases). V was shortened by 0 bases and J by 2 bases, with 8 bases between the two germline ends. The CDR3 covers 14 residues. Germline V CDR1 and CDR2: DFQATT, SNEGSKA (reference sequence).

The sample holds a few counts of this clonotype. The genes are TRBV15 and TRBJ1-1; D is uncertain. There are 14 residues in the CDR3. The V gene lost 0 bases and the J gene lost 1 base, with 6 bases spanning the gap. Germline CDR1 and CDR2: LNHNV and YYDKDF (reference sequence). The DNA for the CDR3 is TGTGCCACCAGCAGAGATCGCAGGAACACTGAAGCTTTCTTT. It yields the protein CATSRDRRNTEAFF. Full variable domain (missing parts from reference TRBV15 and TRBJ1-1): DAMVIQNPRYQVTQFGKPVTLSCSQTLNHNVMYWYQQKSSQAPKLLFHYYDKDFNNEADTPDNFQSRRPNTSFCFLDIRSPGLGDTAMYLCATSRDRRNTEAFFGQGTRLTVV.

This clonotype came up many times. V is TRBV7-8 and J is TRBJ2-1; possibly TRBD2 for D (5 bases). CDR1 SGHVS and CDR2 FQNEAQ come from the germline V gene. Trimming pared 5 bases from V and 3 bases from J, leaving 11 bases between. The CDR3 consists of 14 residues. DNA of the CDR3: TGTGCCAGCAGCCCCCGGGATCACTACAATGAGCAGTTCTTC. This sequence encodes CASSPRDHYNEQFF.

The chain has TRBV30 and TRBJ2-3, with D possibly matching TRBD2 (5 bases). CDR1 and CDR2 (germline): GTSNPN, SVGIG (reference sequence). This CDR3 comprises 15 residues. Trimming left V 2 bases short and J 1 base short, with 13 bases between. CDR3 coding DNA: TGTGCCTGGAGTTACCGGGATCGCCGCACAGATACGCAGTATTTT. Translating gives CAWSYRDRRTDTQYF. The whole variable domain, filled in from reference TRBV30 and TRBJ2-3, reads SQTIHQWPATLVQPVGSPLSLECTVEGTSNPNLYWYRQAAGRGLQLLFYSVGIGQISSEVPQNLSASRPQDRQFILSSKKLLLSDSGFYLCAWSYRDRRTDTQYFGPGTRLTVL.

The rearrangement links TRBV19 to TRBJ1-2; 7 bases line up with TRBD1. Germline V lookup: CDR1 LNHDA, CDR2 SQIVND (reference sequence). The CDR3 sequence is 15 residues long. V was clipped by 5 bases and J by 4 bases; unmatched bases: 10. The CDR3 loop is CASSFTRTGAYGYTF. For the CDR3, the DNA is TGTGCCAGTAGTTTCACTAGGACAGGTGCCTATGGCTACACCTTC. Looking up the rest from reference TRBV19 and TRBJ1-2 gives the full variable domain: DGGITQSPKYLFRKEGQNVTLSCEQNLNHDAMYWYRQDPGQGLRLIYYSQIVNDFQKGDIAEGYSVSREKKESFPLTVTSAQKNPTAFYLCASSFTRTGAYGYTFGSGTRLTVV.

This clonotype came up many times. The chain combines TRBV12-3 or TRBV12-4 with TRBJ2-4; tentatively, D is TRBD2 (5 bases). V shed 2 bases and J shed 0 bases, with 8 bases lying between them. There are 15 residues in the CDR3. The DNA for the CDR3 is TGTGCCAGCAGTTTACGGGGTTTAGCCAAAAACATTCAGTACTTC. It yields the protein CASSLRGLAKNIQYF.

This clonotype appeared many times. This chain joins TRBV12-3 or TRBV12-4 and TRBJ2-7, with D perhaps matching TRBD2 (5 bases). V shed 7 bases and J shed 3 bases, with 13 bases lying between them. The CDR3 consists of 13 residues. CDR3: CASTHGAVYEQYF. For the CDR3, the DNA is TGTGCCAGCACCCACGGAGCGGTCTACGAGCAGTACTTC.

CDR3 amino acids: CASSLIFGETQYF. CDR3 bases: TGTGCCAGCAGCTTAATTTTCGGGGAGACCCAGTACTTC. V gene TRBV7-2 combines with J gene TRBJ2-5; D gene uncertain. V was trimmed by 2 bases and J by 5 bases, leaving 9 bases between them. Germline CDR1 SGHTA, CDR2 FQGNSA. The CDR3 extends over 13 amino acids.

The sample holds many counts of this clonotype. The J gene is TRBJ2-7, the V gene TRBV7-6; 11 nucleotides match TRBD2. This CDR3 comprises 14 residues. The V gene's germline CDR1 is SGHVS and CDR2 FNYEAQ. V shed 2 bases, J shed 5 bases, and the junction held 2 bases outside the gene matches. The CDR3 reads CASSLLAGGNEQYV. The CDR3 region has the DNA TGTGCCAGCAGCTTACTAGCGGGAGGCAACGAGCAGTACGTC.

This clonotype was observed at least ten times. The chain carries TRBV29-1 and TRBJ1-3; the D is unclear. V dropped 4 bases and J dropped 0 bases, with 7 bases sitting between them. This CDR3 spans 13 amino acids. Germline assignment: CDR1 SQVTM and CDR2 ANQGSEA. CDR3 nucleotides: TGCAGCGTTGCGGACCTCTCTGGAAACACCATATATTTT. It translates to CSVADLSGNTIYF.

The chain couples TRBV6-5 to TRBJ2-1; the match to TRBD2 covers 9 bases. The V gene end was trimmed by 2 bases and the J gene end by 15 bases; junction bases not matched to a gene: 5. CDR3 length: 12 amino acids. Germline lookup yields CDR1 MNHEY and CDR2 SVGAGI. The DNA for the CDR3 is TGTGCCAGCAGTTACCCGACTAGCGGTTTGTTCTTC. Protein sequence: CASSYPTSGLFF.

This clonotype was picked up many times. The chain is built from TRBV7-2 and TRBJ1-2, with D possibly being TRBD1 (6 bases). The CDR3 is 14 residues long. V lost 1 base, J lost 5 bases, and 11 bases lay in between. CDR1 SGHTA and CDR2 FQGNSA come from the germline V gene. CDR3 in DNA: TGTGCCAGCAGCTTAGGCCCAGGGGAGTATGGCTACACCTTC. Translated: CASSLGPGEYGYTF.

This clonotype appeared many times. The chain has TRBV6-2 or TRBV6-3 and TRBJ2-2; D unresolved. This CDR3 comprises 16 residues. V lost 6 bases and J 2 bases, leaving 16 bases between the germline ends. The germline CDR1 and CDR2 sequences are MNHEY and SVGEGT. In DNA form, the CDR3 reads TGTGCCAGCAGCCCCAACAGTTTGGCTAACACCGGGGAGCTGTTTTTT. The encoded protein is CASSPNSLANTGELFF.

This clonotype was picked up a small number of times. V usage is TRBV7-3 and J usage is TRBJ2-1; perhaps TRBD1 as D (5 bases). V lost 5 bases, J lost 9 bases, and 8 bases lay in between. Germline loops: CDR1 SGHTA, CDR2 FQGTGA. This CDR3 comprises 11 residues. The CDR3 sequence is CASSRTFEQFF. CDR3 DNA sequence: TGTGCCAGCAGCCGGACATTTGAGCAGTTCTTC.